This TCR beta chain was profiled in a study of T cell clusters in autoimmune cytopenias. TRB rearrangements were amplified by touch-down multiplex PCR with mixed TRB-A/B primers. TCRdb re-called the multiplex PCR reads; one entry per CDR3 protein, DNA not given. The table gives roughly 10,000 distinct CDR3 sequences; the top ten clones make up approximately 4.4% of it. Germline V gene sequence: CDR1 KGHSH, CDR2 LQKENI. The CDR3 loop spans 11 amino acids. TRB was amplified from about 250 ng of peripheral blood genomic DNA per sample. This sample was shared with a second study, whose subject was T cell repertoires in aging, cancer and after chemotherapy.

Sequencing was done on a sample of peripheral blood. The chain couples TRBV18 to TRBJ2-7; TCRdb gives TRBD1 as the D gene, but with no DNA this cannot be confirmed. The clonotype comes from a human donor in good health. The CDR3: CASSPGGPQYF.